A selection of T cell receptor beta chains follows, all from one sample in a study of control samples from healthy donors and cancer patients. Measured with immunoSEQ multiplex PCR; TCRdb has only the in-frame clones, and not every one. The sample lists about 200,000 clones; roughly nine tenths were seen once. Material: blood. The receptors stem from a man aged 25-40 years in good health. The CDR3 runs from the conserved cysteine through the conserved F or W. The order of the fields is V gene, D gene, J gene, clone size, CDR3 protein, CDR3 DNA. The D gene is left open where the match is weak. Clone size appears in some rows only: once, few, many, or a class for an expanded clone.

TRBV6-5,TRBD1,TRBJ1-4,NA,CASSYLTGTGVEKLFF,TGTGCCAGCAGTTACCTAACCGGGACAGGGGTAGAAAAACTGTTTTTT
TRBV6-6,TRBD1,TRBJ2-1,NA,CASRVPQGKGNEQFF,TGTGCCAGCAGAGTTCCACAGGGGAAGGGTAATGAGCAGTTCTTC
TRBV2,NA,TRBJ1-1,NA,CASSEGFSNTEAFF,TGTGCCAGCAGTGAGGGGTTTAGTAACACTGAAGCTTTCTTT
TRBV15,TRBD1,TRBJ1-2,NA,CATSRQTGNSPSNGYTF,TGTGCCACCAGCAGACAGACAGGGAACTCGCCATCCAATGGCTACACCTTC
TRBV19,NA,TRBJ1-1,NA,CASSIGLWNTEAFF,TGTGCCAGTAGTATAGGACTCTGGAACACTGAAGCTTTCTTT
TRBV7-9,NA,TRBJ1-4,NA,CASSGDTYNEKLFF,TGTGCCAGCAGCGGGGACACCTATAATGAAAAACTGTTTTTT
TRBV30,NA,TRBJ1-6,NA,CAWSGGGSYNSPLHF,TGTGCCTGGAGTGGAGGGGGCTCCTATAATTCACCCCTCCACTTT
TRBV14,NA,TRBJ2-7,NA,CASSQSDIYEQYF,TGTGCCAGCAGCCAATCGGACATCTACGAGCAGTACTTC
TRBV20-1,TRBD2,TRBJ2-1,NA,CSASLAGPRDEQFF,TGCAGTGCTAGTCTAGCGGGGCCGCGGGATGAGCAGTTCTTC
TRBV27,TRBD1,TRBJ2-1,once,CASTRQGATYNEQFF,TGTGCCAGCACCAGACAGGGGGCTACCTACAATGAGCAGTTCTTC
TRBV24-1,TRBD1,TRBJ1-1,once,CATSRQGATEAFF,TGTGCCACCAGCAGACAGGGCGCGACTGAAGCTTTCTTT
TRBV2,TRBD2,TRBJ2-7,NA,CASRPRLAGGRSFYEQYF,TGTGCCAGCAGACCCCGACTAGCGGGGGGGCGGTCTTTCTACGAGCAGTACTTC
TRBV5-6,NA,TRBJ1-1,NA,CASSDGTTTAEAFF,TGTGCCAGCAGCGATGGGACTACGACGGCTGAAGCTTTCTTT
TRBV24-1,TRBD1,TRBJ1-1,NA,CATGRQGRTEAFF,TGTGCCACCGGGAGACAGGGGAGGACTGAAGCTTTCTTT